This entry describes one TCR beta chain. Sequencing used immunoSEQ multiplex PCR; TCRdb keeps in-frame clones, though not all of them. The profile shows fewer than 120,000 clones, approximately 85% of them singletons. These data are taken from a study of blood T cell repertoires in COVID-19. Study-wide background: COVID-19 samples from acute and convalescent phases originated in the United States, Italy and Spain. Sample material is recorded as cDNA or gDNA derived from T cells, B-cell-depleted T cells, or PBMCs.

V gave up 0 bases and J gave up 0 bases, with 3 bases separating them. The germline V gene encodes CDR1 GTSNPN and CDR2 SVGIG (reference sequence). CDR3 length: 13 amino acids. The sequencing sample was made of peripheral blood. The TCR comes from a woman aged 55-70 years with acute or convalescent COVID-19. The chain has TRBV30 and TRBJ1-3; the D is unclear. The chain's CDR3 is CAWSVSSGNTIYF. CDR3 DNA: TGTGCCTGGAGTGTTAGCTCTGGAAACACCATATATTTT.